This is a list of T cell receptor beta chains from one sample in a study of OX40 agonist ivuxolimab in advanced cancers. Generated by immunoSEQ multiplex PCR, the TCRdb table keeps only in-frame clones and is missing some. The sample carries around 64,000 clones, approximately 80% recorded once. The sequencing here drew on CD4+ or CD8+ T cells sorted from blood, taken in a trial of the OX40 agonist ivuxolimab. The receptors originated from an adult with an advanced solid tumor such as melanoma, head and neck, liver or kidney cancer. The CDR3 runs from the conserved cysteine through the conserved F or W.

J gene	V gene	CDR3 protein
TRBJ1-2	TRBV29-1	CSVVGTGFYGYTF
TRBJ2-7	TRBV7-8	CASSSSTGGGKQYF
TRBJ1-2	TRBV6-1	CASSEGLLGIYGYTF
TRBJ1-1	TRBV6-6	CASSYHTEAFF
TRBJ2-2	TRBV6-1	CASSLTETGELFF
TRBJ2-3	TRBV18	CASSPDSGRAGPTDTQYF
TRBJ2-7	TRBV10-3	CAILIRAAGESTEQYF
TRBJ1-2	TRBV11-2	CASSLEAGDYGYTF
TRBJ2-1	TRBV2	CASSDRGREQFF
TRBJ1-4	TRBV6-1	CASSESGKAPYYEKLFF
TRBJ1-2	TRBV5-6	CASLKRRLYGYTF